The 9 T cell receptor beta chains below all came from one sample that was sequenced in a study of blood T cell repertoires in COVID-19. The assay was immunoSEQ multiplex PCR, and TCRdb's table has in-frame clones only and misses some. The repertoire holds around 68,000 clones, with 85% to 90% as singletons. Specimen: peripheral blood. All receptors derive from a man aged 50 or older with active COVID-19.

This clone was counted a single time. This chain links TRBV30 with TRBJ1-1; D unclear. Per the germline V gene, CDR1 is GTSNPN and CDR2 is SVGIG (reference sequence). This CDR3 is 14 amino acids long. V shed 2 bases and J shed 1 base, with 11 bases lying between them. The CDR3 nucleotides are TGTGCCTGGAGTAGGCGGGGAAGGAACACTGAAGCTTTCTTT. Protein: CAWSRRGRNTEAFF.

The rearrangement joins TRBV12-5 to TRBJ2-3; 8 bases fit TRBD2. The CDR3 covers 15 residues. V lost 5 bases, J lost 2 bases, and 6 bases stayed unmatched. The V gene's germline CDR1 is LGHNT and CDR2 FRNRAP. In nucleotides, the CDR3 is TGTGCTAGTGGTGCCAGCGGGGGATTCACAGATACGCAGTATTTT. Amino acids: CASGASGGFTDTQYF.

This chain joins TRBV6-5 and TRBJ1-5; TRBD1 matches at 7 bases. Germline-derived CDR1 and CDR2 are MNHEY and SVGAGI. Germline trimming cut 6 bases from V and 4 bases from J; bases unmatched to any gene: 6. The CDR3 has 14 residues. The CDR3 protein is CASSIYRGNQPQHF. Here the CDR3 DNA reads TGTGCCAGCAGCATATACAGGGGTAATCAGCCCCAGCATTTT.

This chain uses TRBV29-1 with TRBJ2-5, with D hard to call. The V gene lost 2 bases and the J gene lost 4 bases, with 5 bases spanning the gap. The CDR3 extends over 11 amino acids. The germline CDR1 and CDR2 sequences are SQVTM and ANQGSEA. The CDR3 spells CSVERLETQYF. DNA of the CDR3: TGCAGCGTTGAAAGACTAGAGACCCAGTACTTC. The variable domain in full, with the rest retrieved from reference TRBV29-1 and TRBJ2-5, is SAVISQKPSRDICQRGTSLTIQCQVDSQVTMMFWYRQQPGQSLTLIATANQGSEATYESGFVIDKFPISRPNLTFSTLTVSNMSPEDSSIYLCSVERLETQYFGPGTRLLVL.

This chain uses TRBV5-1 with TRBJ2-1, with D perhaps TRBD1 (5 bases). The CDR3 runs to 13 residues. The V end lost 0 bases, the J end lost 9 bases, and 10 bases lay between the germline ends. Germline V gene data show CDR1 as SGHRS and CDR2 as YFSETQ. DNA of the CDR3: TGCGCCAGCAGCTTGGCCGAAGGGGCTGAGCAGTTCTTC. This encodes CASSLAEGAEQFF.

As DNA, the CDR3 is TGTGCCAGCAGCGCGGGACTGTTACAAGAGACCCAGTACTTC. Amino acids: CASSAGLLQETQYF. The chain has TRBV5-4 and TRBJ2-5, with a tentative D call TRBD2 (6 bases). With 4 bases removed from V and 2 bases from J, the gap between germline ends came to 12 bases. The germline V gene encodes CDR1 SGHNT and CDR2 YYREEE (reference sequence). This CDR3 region has 14 residues.

The chain has TRBV9 and TRBJ2-5; 10 nucleotides agree with TRBD2. The germline gives CDR1 SGDLS, CDR2 YYNGEE. Losses at the gene ends were 4 bases for V and 2 bases for J; bases not matched to a gene: 17. The CDR3 extends over 19 amino acids. CDR3 in DNA: TGTGCCAGCAGCCCCGGCACGTCAACTATAGCGGGGGGACAAGAGACCCAGTACTTC. This translates into CASSPGTSTIAGGQETQYF.

CDR3 amino acids: CSAWTAYEQYF. In nucleotides, the CDR3 is TGCAGTGCATGGACAGCATACGAGCAGTACTTC. V and J are TRBV20-1 and TRBJ2-7, with D possibly TRBD1 on 6 matching bases. Germline V gene data show CDR1 as DFQATT and CDR2 as SNEGSKA (reference sequence). CDR3 size: 11 residues. The germline V and J ends were trimmed by 6 bases and 4 bases, with 10 bases remaining between them.

This clone was found a few times. The V and J genes are TRBV19 and TRBJ1-1; 7 bases map to TRBD1. The germline gives CDR1 LNHDA, CDR2 SQIVND (reference sequence). This CDR3 region has 14 residues. V was clipped by 2 bases and J by 10 bases; unmatched bases: 10. The CDR3 loop is CASSILQGGPSAFF. CDR3 coding DNA: TGTGCCAGTAGTATACTCCAGGGGGGTCCCTCAGCTTTCTTT.